The source of this T cell receptor (beta chain) is a study of T cells after yellow fever vaccination. Each CDR3 protein is one row after TCRdb ran MiXCR on the 5' RACE reads. Among approximately 550,000 distinct CDR3 sequences, 13% were seen once, and the ten largest hold around 15%. In its sample, this clonotype was seen a few times. Germline-derived CDR1 and CDR2 are SGHRS and YFSETQ. This CDR3 spans 15 amino acids. The V end lost 1 base, the J end lost 3 bases, and 14 bases lay between the germline ends. The V and J genes are TRBV5-1 and TRBJ2-7; D is unclear. The sample here was PBMCs, taken on the day of the yellow fever booster vaccination. The TCR comes from a man between 25 and 39 years old who received the YFV17D yellow fever vaccine. In DNA form, the CDR3 reads TGCGCCAGCAGCTTGATTGACACTGGCAGCTACGAGCAGTACTTC. Residues: CASSLIDTGSYEQYF.